This is a list of T cell receptor beta chains from one sample in a study of neoadjuvant nivolumab and ipilimumab in lung cancer. Profiling relied on immunoSEQ multiplex PCR, and the TCRdb table lists in-frame clones only, not all of them. The data hold 45,000 to 55,000 clones, with more than 85% observed a single time. Specimen: blood, collected before neoadjuvant nivolumab, alone or with ipilimumab. The receptors stem from an adult with non-small cell lung cancer. Some clones in this sample may be carry-over from other donors' samples. CDR3s include the opening cysteine and the closing phenylalanine or tryptophan. A D gene is named only where the DNA matches it firmly. For some rows the clone size is stated as once, few or many, or as a class when expanded; others skip it.

>once|TRBJ2-7|TRBV7-2|.
CASSPDPRPYEQYF
TGTGCCAGCAGCCCAGACCCTAGGCCCTACGAGCAGTACTTC
>.|TRBJ2-6|TRBV18|.
CASSPGPPGANVLTF
TGTGCCAGCTCACCCGGACCCCCTGGGGCCAACGTCCTGACTTTC
>.|TRBJ2-3|TRBV7-7|.
CASSLGGRPTDTQYF
TGTGCTAGCAGCTTAGGGGGGAGGCCCACAGATACGCAGTATTTT
>once|TRBJ2-3|TRBV5-1|.
CASSLAGSATDTQYF
TGCGCCAGCAGCTTGGCCGGGTCGGCCACAGATACGCAGTATTTT
>.|TRBJ2-2|TRBV29-1|.
CSVGTPNTGELFF
TGCAGCGTTGGGACTCCCAACACCGGGGAGCTGTTTTTT
>once|TRBJ1-2|TRBV29-1|.
CSVDGDGYTF
TGCAGCGTTGACGGAGACGGCTACACCTTC
>.|TRBJ2-5|TRBV11-2|.
CASSLFDPGPTFVETQYF
TGTGCCAGCAGCTTATTCGACCCGGGACCCACGTTCGTTGAGACCCAGTACTTC
>.|TRBJ2-7|TRBV5-1|.
CASSSLGATLYEQYF
TGCGCCAGCAGCTCCCTCGGGGCCACCCTATACGAGCAGTACTTC
>.|TRBJ1-2|TRBV25-1|.
CASSKEQNYGYTF
TGTGCCAGCAGTAAGGAACAGAACTATGGCTACACCTTC
>.|TRBJ2-3|TRBV5-1|.
CASSSQGTDTQYF
TGCGCCAGCAGCTCCCAGGGCACAGATACGCAGTATTTT
>.|TRBJ2-3|TRBV6-5|.
CASRLYMGDTQYF
TGTGCCAGCAGGTTATACATGGGAGATACGCAGTATTTT
>.|TRBJ2-7|TRBV5-1|.
CASSAKTAYYEQYF
TGCGCCAGCAGTGCGAAGACAGCATATTACGAGCAGTACTTC
>.|TRBJ2-2|TRBV7-3|TRBD2
CASSQGLAGGPTGELFF
TGTGCCAGCAGCCAGGGACTAGCGGGAGGGCCCACCGGGGAGCTGTTTTTT
>.|TRBJ2-7|TRBV6-6|.
CASSSRGSSYEQYF
TGTGCCAGCAGCTCCCGGGGGAGCTCCTACGAGCAGTACTTC
>.|TRBJ1-5|TRBV18|.
CASSPPGGQNQPQHF
TGTGCCAGCTCACCACCCGGAGGACAGAACCAGCCCCAGCATTTT
>few|TRBJ2-1|TRBV7-2|.
CASGTGNNEQFF
TGTGCCAGCGGAACAGGGAACAATGAGCAGTTCTTC
>.|TRBJ1-1|TRBV25-1|.
CASSEDSRGANTEAFF
TGTGCCAGCAGTGAAGACTCCCGGGGGGCGAACACTGAAGCTTTCTTT
>.|TRBJ2-2|TRBV9|TRBD1
CASSVAMTGMKNTGELFF
TGTGCCAGCAGCGTAGCAATGACAGGGATGAAGAACACCGGGGAGCTGTTTTTT
>.|TRBJ1-4|TRBV11-2|TRBD1
CASSFDRGREKLFF
TGTGCCAGCAGCTTTGACAGGGGGCGTGAAAAACTGTTTTTT
>.|TRBJ2-5|TRBV28|.
CASSLSETQYF
TGTGCCAGCAGTTTATCGGAGACCCAGTACTTC
>.|TRBJ2-3|TRBV7-6|.
CASSLNSHLSTDTQYF
TGTGCCAGCAGCTTAAATTCACACCTAAGCACAGATACGCAGTATTTT
>.|TRBJ2-1|TRBV5-1|.
CASSWRDSYNEQFF
TGCGCCAGCAGCTGGAGGGACAGTTACAATGAGCAGTTCTTC
>.|TRBJ1-2|TRBV6-4|TRBD1
CASSELGQGGYSYTF
TGTGCCAGCAGTGAACTCGGACAGGGTGGATATAGCTACACCTTC